The sequence of this TCR beta chain was determined in a study of beta chain features in type 1 diabetes. Whole-study findings and limits: Shortening of TCRB CDR3s, moderate but significant, appeared in all four CD4+ subsets of Type 1 diabetes patients. Possible PCR preference for shorter templates applied equally to patients and controls. The study found that naive, central memory and Treg TCRB repertoires appeared more similar in patients than in healthy donors.

The CDR3 runs to 15 residues. Germline CDR1 is LNHDA and CDR2 is SQIVND (reference sequence). V was pared by 2 bases and J by 3 bases, with 10 bases between. In its sample, this clone was seen a few times. Its antigen is currently unknown. Every bit of the isolated RNA underwent reverse transcription, so sequencing read expressed TCRB transcripts. TCRdb keeps only in-frame clones here, not all; method: immunoSEQ multiplex PCR. This sample has some 290,000 clones, with around 15% found just once. Source material: naive CD4+ T cells from blood. The TCR sequence derives from a man aged 25-45 years with type 1 diabetes. The chain carries TRBV19 and TRBJ2-2; D is perhaps TRBD1 (6 bases). The CDR3 sequence is CASSIRAGDTGELFF. The CDR3 DNA is TGTGCCAGTAGTATAAGGGCAGGGGACACCGGGGAGCTGTTTTTT.